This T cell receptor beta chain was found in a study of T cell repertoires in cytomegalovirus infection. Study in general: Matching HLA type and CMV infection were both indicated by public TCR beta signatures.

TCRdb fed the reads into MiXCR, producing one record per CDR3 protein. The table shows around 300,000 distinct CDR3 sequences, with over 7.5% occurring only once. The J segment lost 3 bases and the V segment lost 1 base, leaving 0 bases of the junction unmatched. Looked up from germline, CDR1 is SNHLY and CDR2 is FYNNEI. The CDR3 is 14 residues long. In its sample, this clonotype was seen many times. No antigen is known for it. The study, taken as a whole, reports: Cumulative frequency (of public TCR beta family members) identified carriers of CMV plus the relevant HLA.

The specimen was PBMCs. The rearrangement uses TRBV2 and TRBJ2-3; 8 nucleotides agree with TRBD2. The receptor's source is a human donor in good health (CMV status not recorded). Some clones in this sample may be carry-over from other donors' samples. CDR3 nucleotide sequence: TGTGCCAGCAGTGAAGTAGCGGGGACAGATACGCAGTATTTT. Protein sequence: CASSEVAGTDTQYF.